The 30 T cell receptor beta chains presented below share a single source sample, sequenced in a study of control samples from healthy donors and cancer patients. Only in-frame clones appear in the TCRdb table, and some are missing; sequencing was by immunoSEQ multiplex PCR. The sample shows 98,000 or so clones, roughly four fifths of them seen only once. The sequenced material came from blood. The receptors stem from a man in his fifties or sixties in good health.

This chain uses TRBV24-1 with TRBJ2-7; a weak D match, TRBD1 (6 bases). This CDR3 is 16 amino acids long. In germline, CDR1 is KGHDR, CDR2 SFDVKD. The ends were cut back, 4 bases at V and 0 bases at J, with 15 bases in the middle. The CDR3 coding sequence is TGTGCCACCAGTGACCCGGGGACACGCGTCTCCTACGAGCAGTACTTC. Encoded protein: CATSDPGTRVSYEQYF.

The chain joins TRBV19 to TRBJ2-7, with TRBD1 matching over 8 bases. The V segment lost 1 base and the J segment 4 bases; nucleotides outside the gene matches: 6. CDR3 length: 15 amino acids. Germline V gene data show CDR1 as LNHDA and CDR2 as SQIVND (reference sequence). In DNA form, the CDR3 reads TGTGCCAGTAGTATAGGTGGACAGGGAGGATACGAGCAGTACTTC. As protein: CASSIGGQGGYEQYF.

The chain employs TRBV11-1 and TRBJ2-3; D remains ambiguous. V lost 3 bases and J 1 base, leaving 8 bases between the germline ends. The CDR3 is 14 residues long. Germline V gene data show CDR1 as SGHAT and CDR2 as FQDESV (reference sequence). CDR3 in DNA: TGTGCCAGCAGCTTGTCGGGTCGCACAGATACGCAGTATTTT. This translates into CASSLSGRTDTQYF.

The genes are TRBV6-1 and TRBJ1-1; TRBD1 agrees at 9 bases. V lost 3 bases to trimming and J lost 4 bases; unmatched junction nucleotides: 3. Germline V gene lookup returns CDR1 MNHNS and CDR2 SASEGT. This CDR3 is built from 14 residues. The DNA of the CDR3 is TGTGCCAGCAGTGAGACAGGGGGGAGCACTGAAGCTTTCTTT. This translates into CASSETGGSTEAFF.

This clone was counted once. The rearrangement joins TRBV3-1 (or the pseudogene TRBV3-2) to TRBJ1-1, with D unresolved. The V end was cut by 0 bases, the J end by 11 bases, with 16 bases between. Germline V lookup: CDR1 LGHDT, CDR2 YNNKEL (reference sequence). CDR3 length: 14 residues. CDR3 loop: CASSQDRQDPLAFF. The CDR3 DNA sequence: TGTGCCAGCAGCCAAGATCGCCAAGACCCCTTGGCTTTCTTT.

This clone was picked up one time. The chain joins TRBV5-8 to TRBJ1-5; D gene unclear. Germline V lookup: CDR1 SGHTS, CDR2 YDEGEE. V lost 3 bases and J 1 base, leaving 11 bases between the germline ends. The CDR3 extends over 15 amino acids. Written as DNA, the CDR3 is TGTGCCAGCAGCTGGCCGGGGTTGAGCAATCAGCCCCAGCATTTT. Translating gives CASSWPGLSNQPQHF.

Comments on this clone: The sample holds other DNA sequences that translate to the same CDR3. The V gene is TRBV20-1, the J gene TRBJ2-4; D gene unclear. Germline CDR1 is DFQATT and CDR2 is SNEGSKA (reference sequence). Between the trimmed V and J ends, which lost 1 base and 7 bases, there was a span of 5 bases. The CDR3 is made up of 11 amino acids. The DNA for the CDR3 is TGCAGTGCTAGAGTAGGGAACATTCAGTACTTC. Amino acid sequence: CSARVGNIQYF.

The chain employs TRBV28 and TRBJ2-6, with D perhaps TRBD1 (6 bases). Germline CDR1 reads MDHEN; CDR2 reads SYDVKM. CDR3 length: 17 residues. Trimming took 2 bases from V and 4 from J, leaving 15 bases between them. The CDR3 DNA reads TGTGCCAGCAGTTTAGACAAATGGACAGCCGGGGCCAACGTCCTGACTTTC. Translating gives CASSLDKWTAGANVLTF.

J is TRBJ1-3 and V is TRBV15; no clear D. The CDR3 has 14 amino acids. Germline V CDR1 and CDR2: LNHNV, YYDKDF (reference sequence). The ends were cut back, 4 bases at V and 0 bases at J, with 7 bases in the middle. CDR3 DNA sequence: TGTGCCACCAGCAAAGAACACTCTGGAAACACCATATATTTT. The encoded protein is CATSKEHSGNTIYF.

This clone was seen once. The genes are TRBV4-1 and TRBJ2-1, with 9 bases matching TRBD2. The trim removed 3 bases at V and 3 bases at J, leaving 3 bases unmatched. Germline V lookup: CDR1 MGHRA, CDR2 YSYEKL. The CDR3 totals 15 residues. CDR3: CASSQRTSDYNEQFF. In DNA, the CDR3 is TGCGCCAGCAGCCAGAGGACTAGCGACTACAATGAGCAGTTCTTC.

This clone was seen a single time. The chain employs TRBV2 and TRBJ1-5, with D possibly matching TRBD1 (6 bases). The CDR3 has 15 residues. Trimming took off 0 bases at V and 3 bases at J, with 9 bases between the two ends. Germline loops: CDR1 SNHLY, CDR2 FYNNEI. In DNA form, the CDR3 reads TGTGCCAGCAGTGAAGCGAGGACAGTCAATCAGCCCCAGCATTTT. Its translation: CASSEARTVNQPQHF.

This clone was counted once. V and J are TRBV30 and TRBJ1-3, with D tentatively TRBD1 (6 bases). Germline CDR1 is GTSNPN and CDR2 is SVGIG (reference sequence). V lost 0 bases, J lost 6 bases, and 15 bases lay in between. This CDR3 region has 15 residues. The CDR3 nucleotides read TGTGCCTGGAGTGTACTCGGGACATTTGAAAACACCATATATTTT. Its protein product is CAWSVLGTFENTIYF.

This chain joins TRBV3-1 (or the pseudogene TRBV3-2) and TRBJ1-3, with D unclear. Germline V gene lookup returns CDR1 LGHDT and CDR2 YNNKEL (reference sequence). The CDR3 runs to 16 residues. The V end lost 0 bases, the J end lost 0 bases, and 9 bases lay between the germline ends. The CDR3 loop is CASSQDRGVSGNTIYF. CDR3 sequence (DNA): TGTGCCAGCAGCCAAGATCGGGGTGTCTCTGGAAACACCATATATTTT.

The chain employs TRBV5-1 and TRBJ1-1, with a possible D match to TRBD1 (5 bases). The ends were cut back, 3 bases at V and 6 bases at J, with 36 bases in the middle. Germline CDR1 SGHRS, CDR2 YFSETQ. The CDR3 has 21 residues. In nucleotides, the CDR3 is TGCGCCAGCAGCTCTCCGTCGGGGATTGGGGGTCTCATTAGGCGGCCCCCTGAAGCTTTCTTT. This codes for CASSSPSGIGGLIRRPPEAFF.

The chain links TRBV5-1 to TRBJ1-1, with a possible D match to TRBD1 (6 bases). Germline CDR1 reads SGHRS; CDR2 reads YFSETQ. The ends were cut back, 6 bases at V and 0 bases at J, with 12 bases in the middle. The CDR3 runs to 14 residues. CDR3 DNA: TGCGCCAGCACCCCAGGGACATTGAACACTGAAGCTTTCTTT. It encodes CASTPGTLNTEAFF.

The count of this clone is one. The rearrangement links TRBV6-5 to TRBJ2-1, with 11 bases fitting TRBD2. This CDR3 has 13 amino acids. CDR1 is MNHEY, CDR2 SVGAGI, per germline. Losses at the gene ends were 6 bases for V and 9 bases for J; bases not matched to a gene: 4. For the CDR3, the DNA is TGTGCCAGCAGGGACGGACTAGCGGGTGAGCAGTTCTTC. Translation: CASRDGLAGEQFF.

This clone appeared once. The J gene is TRBJ2-7, the V gene TRBV10-3, with 7 positions matching TRBD2. The CDR3 consists of 16 residues. Germline V gene sequence: CDR1 ENHRY, CDR2 SYGVKD. V shed 6 bases, J shed 2 bases, and the junction held 13 bases outside the gene matches. In DNA form, the CDR3 reads TGTGCCATCAGCCCCGGCCGCGGGAGTCGACCCTACGAGCAGTACTTC. Translated: CAISPGRGSRPYEQYF.

A few counts support this clone. The chain combines TRBV5-4 with TRBJ2-1; 10 bases agree with TRBD2. The CDR3 length is 15 residues. The V and J ends lost 3 bases and 4 bases, in that order; junction bases with no gene match: 4. In germline, CDR1 is SGHNT, CDR2 YYREEE (reference sequence). In DNA form, the CDR3 reads TGTGCCAGCAGCTCAAGCGGGGGGGGATACAATGAGCAGTTCTTC. Its protein is CASSSSGGGYNEQFF.

The chain carries TRBV6-6 and TRBJ1-6; D call uncertain. Per the germline V gene, CDR1 is MNHNY and CDR2 is SVGAGI (reference sequence). This CDR3 region has 17 residues. V was cut by 5 bases and J by 7 bases, with 21 bases left in between. CDR3 sequence: CASSPEGSFAGNSPLHF. The CDR3 nucleotides are TGTGCCAGCAGTCCAGAGGGCAGCTTCGCGGGGAATTCACCCCTCCACTTT.

The chain employs TRBV11-2 and TRBJ2-1; 9 nucleotides agree with TRBD2. CDR1 and CDR2 from the germline V gene are SGHAT and FQNNGV. V lost 2 bases and J lost 7; bases outside the gene matches: 18. The CDR3 is 19 residues long. The CDR3 spells CASSLRRRSGGGAGNEQFF. The CDR3 DNA is TGTGCCAGCAGCTTAAGGAGGAGGAGTGGCGGGGGGGCCGGTAATGAGCAGTTCTTC.

The V call is TRBV20-1, the J call TRBJ2-7, with D perhaps TRBD1 (6 bases). The V end lost 6 bases, the J end lost 4 bases, and 10 bases lay between the germline ends. Germline values: CDR1 DFQATT, CDR2 SNEGSKA (reference sequence). The CDR3 covers 11 residues. CDR3 in amino acids: CSAQGQYEQYF. CDR3 sequence (DNA): TGCAGTGCCCAGGGGCAGTACGAGCAGTACTTC.

The sample holds one count of this clone. V usage is TRBV5-1 and J usage is TRBJ2-2; weak D call: TRBD1 (5 bases). Deletions cut 3 bases from V and 4 bases from J, with 16 bases between. Per the germline V gene, CDR1 is SGHRS and CDR2 is YFSETQ. The CDR3 totals 16 residues. This chain's CDR3 is CASSSQGDLGTGELFF. The CDR3 region has the DNA TGCGCCAGCAGCTCTCAGGGTGATTTGGGCACCGGGGAGCTGTTTTTT.

This clone was seen only a few times. The chain employs TRBV24-1 and TRBJ2-5; TRBD1 matches 7 bases. V was pared by 2 bases and J by 1 base, with 3 bases of the junction left unmatched. This CDR3 has 15 amino acids. In germline, CDR1 is KGHDR, CDR2 SFDVKD. The CDR3 region has the DNA TGTGCCACCAGTGATTCGTCAGGGGGCCAAGAGACCCAGTACTTC. Amino acids: CATSDSSGGQETQYF.

This rearrangement joins TRBV6-1 to TRBJ1-4, with TRBD1 identical over 10 bases. CDR1 MNHNS and CDR2 SASEGT come from the germline V gene. The CDR3 covers 16 residues. The V and J ends lost 4 bases and 5 bases, in that order; junction bases with no gene match: 7. The CDR3 nucleotides read TGTGCCAGCAGTGCGGCGCCGGGACAGGGGAATGAAAAACTGTTTTTT. It yields the protein CASSAAPGQGNEKLFF.

This sequence joins TRBV6-5 and TRBJ1-1, with 10 bases lining up with TRBD1. The ends lost 4 bases at V and 5 bases at J; junction bases unmatched: 7. The germline gives CDR1 MNHEY, CDR2 SVGAGI. The CDR3 consists of 15 residues. The CDR3 spells CASSWTGGEGTEAFF. The CDR3, as DNA: TGTGCCAGCAGTTGGACAGGGGGAGAAGGAACTGAAGCTTTCTTT.

This clone has just one count. V and J are TRBV29-1 and TRBJ2-3; TRBD2 agrees at 7 bases. Germline CDR1 is SQVTM and CDR2 is ANQGSEA. After removal of 2 bases from V and 6 bases from J, the junction contained 11 bases not matched to a gene. CDR3 size: 15 residues. The CDR3 bases are TGCAGCGTTGAAACGGGGCGGGAGACTCTGGATACGCAGTATTTT. Its translation is CSVETGRETLDTQYF.

The J gene is TRBJ1-5, the V gene TRBV15; D not certain. V was trimmed by 3 bases and J by 3 bases, leaving 12 bases between them. Germline-derived CDR1 and CDR2 are LNHNV and YYDKDF (reference sequence). The CDR3 sequence is 15 residues long. CDR3 amino acids: CATSRSRTLNQPQHF. The CDR3 DNA follows: TGTGCCACCAGCAGGAGTCGGACCCTCAATCAGCCCCAGCATTTT.

The chain has TRBV7-2 and TRBJ2-5; a weak D match, TRBD2 (5 bases). The germline V gene has CDR1 SGHTA and CDR2 FQGNSA. Trimming took 5 bases from V and 13 from J, leaving 17 bases between them. This CDR3 spans 12 amino acids. The CDR3 nucleotides read TGTGCCAGCAGCCTGAACCTAGCTTCGCGGTACTTC. Residues: CASSLNLASRYF.

Only a few counts were recorded for this clone. This sequence joins TRBV13 and TRBJ2-5; a weak D match, TRBD2 (5 bases). Germline V CDR1 and CDR2: PRHDT, FYEKMQ (reference sequence). The CDR3 runs to 14 residues. V was clipped by 5 bases and J by 5 bases, with 15 bases between them. The CDR3 region has the DNA TGTGCCAGCAGCCGAGGGCCAAAGGCCGAGACCCAGTACTTC. Amino acids: CASSRGPKAETQYF. Looking up the rest from reference TRBV13 and TRBJ2-5 gives the full variable domain: AAGVIQSPRHLIKEKRETATLKCYPIPRHDTVYWYQQGPGQDPQFLISFYEKMQSDKGSIPDRFSAQQFSDYHSELNMSSLELGDSALYFCASSRGPKAETQYFGPGTRLLVL.

The chain uses TRBV7-3 and TRBJ2-1; TRBD2 matches at 8 bases. The junction had 2 bases not matched to a gene; V was cut back by 4 bases and J by 0 bases. Germline CDR1 SGHTA, CDR2 FQGTGA. The CDR3 runs 15 residues. This chain's CDR3 is CASSSGGSSYNEQFF. The CDR3 nucleotides are TGTGCCAGCAGCTCGGGGGGGAGCTCCTACAATGAGCAGTTCTTC.